The 9 T cell receptor beta chains below all came from one sample that was sequenced in a study of a mutant IDH1 vaccine in newly diagnosed glioma. As for time point: week 23, last vaccination. Each dose of the vaccine consisted of 300 ug of mutant IDH1 20-mer peptide, with topical imiquimod. Their specific antigens are unknown. Repertoires were generated with immunoSEQ multiplex PCR, while TCRdb's copy carries only in-frame clones and drops some. The table has around 60,000 clones, about 88% seen once. The sequenced sample was PBMCs, obtained from a glioma patient whose treatment included an IDH1 peptide vaccine. The receptors originated from a man in his thirties or forties with glioma.

This clone was detected only a few times. The chain recombines TRBV7-6 with TRBJ1-3; no clear D. V lost 1 base and J lost 0, with 13 bases in between. Germline V gene sequence: CDR1 SGHVS, CDR2 FNYEAQ. The CDR3 consists of 17 residues. The CDR3 DNA reads as TGTGCCAGCAGCTTAGGGGTTCAGGCGAACTCTGGAAACACCATATATTTT. This sequence encodes CASSLGVQANSGNTIYF.

The rearrangement links TRBV19 to TRBJ1-1; TRBD1 matches 7 bases. CDR1 LNHDA and CDR2 SQIVND come from the germline V gene (reference sequence). This CDR3 has 15 amino acids. V shed 5 bases and J 3 bases; nucleotides not matched to a gene: 9. The CDR3 sequence: CASSPGTVRYTEAFF. In DNA form, the CDR3 reads TGTGCCAGTAGTCCCGGGACAGTACGGTACACTGAAGCTTTCTTT.

This clone came up a few times. J is TRBJ2-7 and V is TRBV6-1; TRBD1 might be the D (5 bases). The V end was cut by 2 bases, the J end by 0 bases, with 14 bases between. This CDR3 is 16 amino acids long. CDR1 MNHNS and CDR2 SASEGT come from the germline V gene. The CDR3 region has the DNA TGTGCCAGCAGTGAATATGGGGCCAGCCACTCCTACGAGCAGTACTTC. This sequence encodes CASSEYGASHSYEQYF.

This clone was seen only a few times. The J gene is TRBJ1-5, the V gene TRBV18, with 7 bases that match TRBD1. The CDR3 is 15 amino acids. Germline V gene data show CDR1 as KGHSH and CDR2 as LQKENI. Trimming at V came to 4 bases and at J to 3 bases, leaving 6 bases not matched to a gene. CDR3 residues: CASSLTTGNNQPQHF. The CDR3 DNA sequence: TGTGCCAGCTCACTTACGACAGGGAACAATCAGCCCCAGCATTTT. Full variable domain (remainder filled in from reference TRBV18 and TRBJ1-5): NAGVMQNPRHLVRRRGQEARLRCSPMKGHSHVYWYRQLPEEGLKFMVYLQKENIIDESGMPKERFSAEFPKEGPSILRIQQVVRGDSAAYFCASSLTTGNNQPQHFGDGTRLSIL.

The chain joins TRBV5-6 to TRBJ2-4, with D possibly TRBD1 on 5 matching bases. Looked up from germline, CDR1 is SGHDT and CDR2 is YYEEEE. The CDR3 length is 14 residues. V lost 4 bases and J lost 0, with 8 bases in between. CDR3 nucleotide sequence: TGTGCCAGCAGCGCGACAGTAGCCAAAAACATTCAGTACTTC. It translates to CASSATVAKNIQYF.

The V call is TRBV2, the J call TRBJ1-6; tentative D call: TRBD1 (5 bases). CDR3 length: 13 amino acids. Germline CDR1 is SNHLY and CDR2 is FYNNEI. Trimming removed 11 bases from V and 7 bases from J, with 15 bases in between. CDR3: CAGAAVENSPLHF. The CDR3 DNA reads as TGTGCCGGGGCGGCAGTGGAGAATTCACCCCTCCACTTT.

The rearrangement uses TRBV9 and TRBJ2-7, with 9 bases lining up with TRBD1. CDR3 length: 15 residues. Germline V CDR1 and CDR2: SGDLS, YYNGEE. Trimming removed 2 bases from V and 2 bases from J; junction bases left unmatched: 5. CDR3 nucleotide sequence: TGTGCCAGCAGCGTGTGGGGGACAGGGACCTACGAGCAGTACTTC. Translating gives CASSVWGTGTYEQYF.

This CDR3 is CASSIRTGGYGYTF. CDR3 sequence (DNA): TGTGCCAGTAGTATTCGGACAGGGGGCTATGGCTACACCTTC. V usage is TRBV19 and J usage is TRBJ1-2; 10 bases are shared with TRBD1. The CDR3 extends over 14 amino acids. The junction had 2 bases not matched to a gene; V was cut back by 3 bases and J by 4 bases. Germline CDR1 and CDR2: LNHDA and SQIVND (reference sequence). Full variable domain (missing parts from reference TRBV19 and TRBJ1-2): DGGITQSPKYLFRKEGQNVTLSCEQNLNHDAMYWYRQDPGQGLRLIYYSQIVNDFQKGDIAEGYSVSREKKESFPLTVTSAQKNPTAFYLCASSIRTGGYGYTFGSGTRLTVV.

CDR3 region: CASSRTTGFRMAYEQYF. For the CDR3, the DNA is TGTGCCAGTAGTAGAACGACAGGGTTTCGAATGGCCTACGAGCAGTACTTC. This chain uses TRBV19 with TRBJ2-7; 7 bases line up with TRBD1. Germline V gives CDR1 LNHDA, CDR2 SQIVND (reference sequence). Trimming cost V 4 bases and J 2 bases; bases outside gene matches: 14. The CDR3 loop spans 17 amino acids.